This T cell receptor beta chain was found in a study of cytomegalovirus exposure and HLA in healthy donors. Whole-study findings and limits: In a later analysis, the majority of CMV-associated beta chains seemingly showed HLA restriction. Overall, about 160 TCR beta chains were annotated as cytomegalovirus-associated. Previous analysis showed most TCR beta V segments were productive about 90% or about 30% of the time. In a later analysis, a missense DCLRE1C variant was linked to TCR beta V- and J-gene trimming.

Comment on this clone: Its antigen is currently unknown.

The V gene lost 4 bases and the J gene lost 2 bases, with 12 bases spanning the gap. CDR3 length equals 15 residues. CDR1 is SGHRS, CDR2 YFSETQ, per germline. With 60 Vbeta and 13 Jbeta primers, the PCR was carried out. The assay was immunoSEQ multiplex PCR, and TCRdb's table has in-frame clones only and misses some. The repertoire shows some 30,000 clones; the top ten hold around 4.9%. The genes are TRBV5-1 and TRBJ1-4; D may be TRBD1 (6 bases). This clonotype was obtained from a female donor in good health and CMV-seronegative. Sequenced: PBMCs. In nucleotides, the CDR3 is TGCGCCAGCAGCGACACAGGGTCCACTAATGAAAAACTGTTTTTT. Translating it yields CASSDTGSTNEKLFF.